This TCR beta chain was sequenced during a study of T cell changes during pregnancy in multiple sclerosis. Produced via immunoSEQ multiplex PCR; TCRdb's table is partial and in-frame only. This table has tens of thousands of clones, roughly 95% appearing once. This TCR was recovered from a female donor with multiple sclerosis, enrolled in a pregnancy study. The sequences come from CD8+ T cells from peripheral blood mononuclear cells, collected after pregnancy.

This chain's CDR3 is CASSFDLTGTGNPDTQYF. CDR3 bases: TGTGCCAGCAGCTTCGACCTAACCGGGACAGGGAACCCAGATACGCAGTATTTT. V usage is TRBV7-8 and J usage is TRBJ2-3; 9 bases align to TRBD1. The length of the CDR3 is 18 residues. V lost 3 bases, J lost 4 bases, and 14 bases stayed unmatched. Germline CDR1 SGHVS, CDR2 FQNEAQ.